The 29 T cell receptor beta chains below all came from one sample that was sequenced in a study of blood T cells in healthy people across ages. PCR was performed a second time for about 7 to 11 cycles using a sample-barcoded 5' primer and a J-beta primer mix. In TCRdb, the 5' RACE reads were re-called with MiXCR into one record per CDR3 protein. This sample has 750,000 to 950,000 distinct CDR3 sequences, with about 26% found just once. Another study also made use of these data, one on T cells of mothers and their children.

The specimen was blood. All receptors derive from a boy aged 5-17 years in good health.

The chain employs TRBV9 and TRBJ2-3; D is possibly TRBD2 (6 bases). The germline V gene has CDR1 SGDLS and CDR2 YYNGEE. Deletions cut 0 bases from V and 0 bases from J, with 11 bases between. The CDR3 is 16 amino acids. CDR3 coding DNA: TGTGCCAGCAGCGTAGTTGCGGGGTTGAGCACAGATACGCAGTATTTT. Amino acid sequence: CASSVVAGLSTDTQYF.

The chain employs TRBV2 and TRBJ1-5; no reliable D call. Trimming pared 7 bases from V and 0 bases from J, leaving 10 bases between. The CDR3 consists of 14 residues. Germline V CDR1 and CDR2: SNHLY, FYNNEI. In DNA form, the CDR3 reads TGTGCCAGCAACGCTGGAAATAGCAATCAGCCCCAGCATTTT. Its protein product is CASNAGNSNQPQHF.

Notes on this clonotype: The CDR3 does not close with the conserved phenylalanine or tryptophan, likely indicating a read error. The DNA is left out, because the CDR3 cannot be placed on it with certainty; the CDR3 is given as TCRdb lists it. The V call is TRBV18, the J call TRBJ2-5; TRBD2 is taken as the D call from the table, unchecked against the DNA. Counting both end residues, the CDR3 totals 13 amino acids. The V gene's germline CDR1 is KGHSH and CDR2 LQKENI. The CDR3 reads CASSPDVRRVYRL.

The rearrangement links TRBV18 to TRBJ2-1, with a weak D call TRBD1 (8 bases). This CDR3 is 14 amino acids long. Trimming took off 6 bases at V and 4 bases at J, with 13 bases between the two ends. In germline, CDR1 is KGHSH, CDR2 LQKENI. The CDR3 DNA reads as TGTGCCAGCTCTCAACAGGGGGGGTACAATGAGCAGTTCTTC. Residues: CASSQQGGYNEQFF.

The CDR3 nucleotides are TGTGCCGCGTCCCCGACGGGAGGATACGAGCAGTACTTC. Residues: CAASPTGGYEQYF. The rearrangement joins TRBV2 to TRBJ2-7; TRBD2 agrees at 7 bases. J lost 4 bases, V lost 11 bases, and 11 bases had no gene match. Germline CDR1 and CDR2: SNHLY and FYNNEI. CDR3 length: 13 amino acids.

This clonotype turned up a few times. This sequence joins TRBV6-2 or TRBV6-3 and TRBJ2-7; D may be TRBD1 (6 bases). V lost 2 bases and J 0 bases, leaving 11 bases between the germline ends. Germline V lookup: CDR1 MNHEY, CDR2 SVGEGT. This CDR3 is 15 amino acids long. The CDR3 is CASSYQDSYSYEQYF. The CDR3, as DNA: TGTGCCAGCAGTTACCAGGACAGCTACTCCTACGAGCAGTACTTC.

This clonotype has a handful of counts. This chain connects TRBV20-1 to TRBJ1-4; D gene unclear. The germline V gene encodes CDR1 DFQATT and CDR2 SNEGSKA (reference sequence). The CDR3 loop spans 14 amino acids. Trimming removed 0 bases from V and 0 bases from J, with 5 bases in between. The CDR3 reads CSARDWSTNEKLFF. Here the CDR3 DNA reads TGCAGTGCTAGAGATTGGTCAACTAATGAAAAACTGTTTTTT.

CDR3 sequence reads: CASGPRDRHQETQYF. CDR3 nucleotide sequence: TGCGCCAGTGGCCCCAGGGACCGACACCAAGAGACCCAGTACTTC. The gene calls are TRBV5-1 and TRBJ2-5; D may match TRBD1 or TRBD2 (5 bases each). This CDR3 has 15 amino acids. The germline V gene encodes CDR1 SGHRS and CDR2 YFSETQ. The germline V and J ends were trimmed by 8 bases and 0 bases, with 17 bases remaining between them.

This clonotype was seen more than once but under ten times. CDR3 DNA: TGTGCCAGCAGTGAAGTGTCTCCCTACGAGCAGTACTTC. It translates to CASSEVSPYEQYF. This rearrangement joins TRBV6-1 to TRBJ2-7; D uncertain. The CDR3 contains 13 residues. CDR1 and CDR2 (germline): MNHNS, SASEGT. V was cut by 1 base and J by 2 bases, with 6 bases left in between.

On this clonotype: At one end, the junction sequence differs from germline, possibly due to a read error. The CDR3 DNA is TGTGCCAGCACCCGGGACAGGAGCTCCTACGAGCGGTACTTC. Its protein product is CASTRDRSSYERYF. The V call is TRBV2, the J call TRBJ2-7, with TRBD1 matching 8 bases. Germline CDR1 is SNHLY and CDR2 is FYNNEI. The CDR3 consists of 14 residues.

This chain connects TRBV12-3 or TRBV12-4 to TRBJ2-2; 8 bases are a match to TRBD1. This CDR3 region has 14 residues. V lost 4 bases, J lost 7 bases, and 5 bases stayed unmatched. This CDR3 reads CASSSRGQGGELFF. CDR3 sequence (DNA): TGTGCCAGCAGTTCCAGGGGGCAAGGCGGGGAGCTGTTTTTT.

The rearrangement joins TRBV7-2 to TRBJ2-5; a weak D match, TRBD2 (5 bases). V was clipped by 3 bases and J by 7 bases, with 9 bases between them. Germline V lookup: CDR1 SGHTA, CDR2 FQGNSA. The CDR3 is made up of 12 amino acids. In nucleotides, the CDR3 is TGTGCCAGCAGCTTCGGCGGGCCGACCCAGTACTTC. Its translation is CASSFGGPTQYF.

This clonotype was observed a handful of times. This chain uses TRBV6-5 with TRBJ2-4; no firm D call. With 4 bases removed from V and 1 base from J, the gap between germline ends came to 8 bases. CDR1 is MNHEY, CDR2 SVGAGI, per germline. CDR3 length: 14 residues. The CDR3 DNA follows: TGTGCCAGCAGTTTAGGATTCGCCAAAAACATTCAGTACTTC. This gives the protein CASSLGFAKNIQYF.

The table lists this clonotype with a few counts. The V and J genes are TRBV3-1 and TRBJ2-5; D unclear. Germline values: CDR1 LGHDT, CDR2 YNNKEL (reference sequence). With 6 bases removed from V and 1 base from J, the gap between germline ends came to 21 bases. This CDR3 is 17 amino acids long. DNA of the CDR3: TGTGCCAGCAGACCCTCTCAAGTGGCGAGAACCCAAGAGACCCAGTACTTC. Its translation is CASRPSQVARTQETQYF.

The chain couples TRBV7-2 to TRBJ1-1; D unresolved. CDR1 and CDR2 (germline): SGHTA, FQGNSA. With 5 bases removed from V and 2 bases from J, the gap between germline ends came to 15 bases. The CDR3 has 15 residues. CDR3 protein: CASSLWQGANTEAFF. The CDR3, as DNA: TGTGCCAGCAGCCTTTGGCAAGGTGCAAACACTGAAGCTTTCTTT.

V and J are TRBV5-1 and TRBJ2-3; 11 bases map to TRBD2. The germline V gene encodes CDR1 SGHRS and CDR2 YFSETQ. The CDR3 consists of 14 residues. The junction had 5 bases not matched to a gene; V was cut back by 3 bases and J by 8 bases. The CDR3 nucleotides read TGCGCCAGCAGCTCGACTAGCGGGGTGTCTACGCAGTATTTT. Its translation is CASSSTSGVSTQYF.

CDR3 in amino acids: CSARLAGGTETQYF. CDR3 bases: TGCAGTGCTAGACTAGCGGGGGGCACAGAGACCCAGTACTTC. J is TRBJ2-5 and V is TRBV20-1; TRBD2 matches 11 bases. Germline V gene sequence: CDR1 DFQATT, CDR2 SNEGSKA (reference sequence). The V gene end was trimmed by 2 bases and the J gene end by 4 bases; junction bases not matched to a gene: 3. This CDR3 is 14 amino acids long.

V is TRBV5-1 and J is TRBJ2-1, with a tentative D call TRBD2 (6 bases). Trimming left V 4 bases short and J 6 bases short, with 17 bases between. The CDR3 has 15 residues. Germline V CDR1 and CDR2: SGHRS, YFSETQ. The CDR3 loop is CASSPREEFINEQFF. Written as DNA, the CDR3 is TGCGCCAGCAGCCCGAGGGAGGAGTTCATCAATGAGCAGTTCTTC.

This clonotype has just a few counts. The chain combines TRBV14 with TRBJ1-1, with D unclear. CDR3 length equals 13 residues. CDR1 and CDR2 (germline): SGHDN, FVKESK. Trimming removed 3 bases at V and 6 bases at J, with 11 bases between. The CDR3 bases are TGTGCCAGCAGCCACCTAAACGGTGCTGAAGCTTTCTTT. Its translation: CASSHLNGAEAFF.

This chain joins TRBV11-2 and TRBJ2-1; 8 nucleotides line up with TRBD2. CDR1 and CDR2 from the germline V gene are SGHAT and FQNNGV. CDR3 length equals 17 residues. Trimming at V came to 5 bases and at J to 0 bases, leaving 9 bases not matched to a gene. DNA of the CDR3: TGTGCCAGCAGCCCTCGGGGGGGGCGGATCTCCTACAATGAGCAGTTCTTC. Its translation: CASSPRGGRISYNEQFF.

This clonotype came up a few times. The V call is TRBV27, the J call TRBJ2-7, with D perhaps TRBD1 (6 bases). CDR1 and CDR2 from the germline V gene are MNHEY and SMNVEV (reference sequence). Trimming removed 6 bases from V and 5 bases from J, with 17 bases in between. The CDR3 contains 14 residues. The CDR3 loop reads CASSSRPRGNEQYF. CDR3 in DNA: TGTGCCAGCAGCTCAAGGCCCAGGGGCAACGAGCAGTACTTC.

This clonotype was detected only a few times. This chain joins TRBV27 and TRBJ2-2; the D is unclear. Germline V gives CDR1 MNHEY, CDR2 SMNVEV (reference sequence). This CDR3 has 12 amino acids. The V end lost 5 bases, the J end lost 3 bases, and 4 bases lay between the germline ends. CDR3 region: CASSMDTGELFF. DNA of the CDR3: TGTGCCAGCAGTATGGACACCGGGGAGCTGTTTTTT.

The table lists this clonotype with a few counts. The rearrangement links TRBV18 to TRBJ2-7, with unresolved D. There are 13 residues in the CDR3. V lost 1 base and J lost 3, with 7 bases in between. Germline V gene lookup returns CDR1 KGHSH and CDR2 LQKENI. The CDR3 bases are TGTGCCAGCTCACCACGACCGCGCTACGAGCAGTACTTC. This translates into CASSPRPRYEQYF.

The chain uses TRBV4-3 and TRBJ2-6, with a tentative D call TRBD2 (5 bases). The germline CDR1 and CDR2 sequences are LGHNA and YSLEER. V was pared by 0 bases and J by 2 bases, with 8 bases between. The CDR3 covers 16 residues. In DNA, the CDR3 is TGCGCCAGCAGCCAAGATGTCGGGGCTGGGGCCAACGTCCTGACTTTC. Its translation is CASSQDVGAGANVLTF.

This chain connects TRBV3-1 to TRBJ1-6, with 8 nucleotides matching TRBD1. Germline V gene sequence: CDR1 LGHDT, CDR2 YNNKEL (reference sequence). Losses at the gene ends were 1 base for V and 10 bases for J; bases not matched to a gene: 6. The length of the CDR3 is 15 residues. The chain's CDR3 is CASSQADRVGSPLHF. CDR3 nucleotides: TGTGCCAGCAGCCAAGCGGACAGGGTGGGATCACCCCTCCACTTT.

The chain uses TRBV29-1 and TRBJ1-3, with TRBD1 as a possible D gene (5 bases). V lost 1 base to trimming and J lost 3 bases, with 13 bases between them. CDR1 SQVTM and CDR2 ANQGSEA come from the germline V gene. The CDR3 totals 15 residues. CDR3 sequence: CSVEGLQGDGNTIYF. The CDR3 nucleotides are TGCAGCGTTGAAGGCTTGCAGGGCGATGGAAACACCATATATTTT.

V usage is TRBV9 and J usage is TRBJ2-1, with 11 bases lining up with TRBD2. The CDR3 is 15 residues long. With 4 bases clipped from V and 4 bases from J, the junction kept 4 bases outside the gene matches. Looked up from germline, CDR1 is SGDLS and CDR2 is YYNGEE. In nucleotides, the CDR3 is TGTGCCAGCAGCACCCGACTAGCGGGGTACAATGAGCAGTTCTTC. Encoded protein: CASSTRLAGYNEQFF. Supplemented by reference TRBV9 and TRBJ2-1, the full variable domain reads DSGVTQTPKHLITATGQRVTLRCSPRSGDLSVYWYQQSLDQGLQFLIQYYNGEERAKGNILERFSAQQFPDLHSELNLSSLELGDSALYFCASSTRLAGYNEQFFGPGTRLTVL.

The J gene is TRBJ1-2, the V gene TRBV4-1; D remains unclear. Deletions cut 3 bases from V and 4 bases from J, with 18 bases between. Germline V CDR1 and CDR2: MGHRA, YSYEKL. The CDR3 is 16 residues long. The chain's CDR3 is CASSQAIGARGYGYTF. DNA for the CDR3: TGCGCCAGCAGCCAGGCGATTGGAGCCCGGGGCTATGGCTACACCTTC.

The V call is TRBV20-1, the J call TRBJ2-1; the D gene is possibly TRBD2 (5 bases). Germline values: CDR1 DFQATT, CDR2 SNEGSKA (reference sequence). The CDR3 length is 17 residues. Trimming removed 4 bases at V and 3 bases at J, with 22 bases between. The CDR3 nucleotides are TGCAGTGCTACTAGCCCTGACGGACTGATCTTCTACAATGAGCAGTTCTTC. It codes for CSATSPDGLIFYNEQFF.